This TCR beta chain was sequenced in a study of cytomegalovirus exposure and HLA in healthy donors. Study-level results: Within an earlier analysis, most TCR beta V segments proved productive either about 90% or about 30% of the time.

It was with 60 Vbeta and 13 Jbeta primers that the PCR ran. The protocol was immunoSEQ multiplex PCR, while the TCRdb copy is restricted to in-frame clones and leaves out a portion. The sample yields approximately 74,000 clones, 63% seen once. Germline V lookup: CDR1 SGHDT, CDR2 YYEEEE. The V and J ends lost 4 bases and 8 bases, in that order; junction bases with no gene match: 8. The CDR3 runs 13 residues. With respect to this clone: What it binds is not known.

The sequence came from a man younger than 45 in good health and CMV-seropositive. The chain is built from TRBV5-6 and TRBJ2-5, with 7 bases aligning to TRBD1. The sample was PBMCs. In DNA, the CDR3 is TGTGCCAGCAGCACGCCGGGACAGCCTACCCAGTACTTC. Protein product: CASSTPGQPTQYF.